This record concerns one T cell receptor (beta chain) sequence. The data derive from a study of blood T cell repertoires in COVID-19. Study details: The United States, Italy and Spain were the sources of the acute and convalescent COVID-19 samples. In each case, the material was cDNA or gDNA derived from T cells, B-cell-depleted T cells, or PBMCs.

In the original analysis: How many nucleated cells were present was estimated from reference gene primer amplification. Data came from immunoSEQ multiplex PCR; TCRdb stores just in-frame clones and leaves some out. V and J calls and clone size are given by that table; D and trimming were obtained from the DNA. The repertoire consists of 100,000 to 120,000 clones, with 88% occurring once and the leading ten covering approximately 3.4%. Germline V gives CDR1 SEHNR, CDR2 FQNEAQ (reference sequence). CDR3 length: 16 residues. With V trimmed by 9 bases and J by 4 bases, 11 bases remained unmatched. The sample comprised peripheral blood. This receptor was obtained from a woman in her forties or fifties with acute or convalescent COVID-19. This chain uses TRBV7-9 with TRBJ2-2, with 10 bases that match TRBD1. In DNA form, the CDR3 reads TGTGCCAGTTTTTTTGACAGGGGGCGAGGCACCGGGGAGCTGTTTTTT. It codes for CASFFDRGRGTGELFF.